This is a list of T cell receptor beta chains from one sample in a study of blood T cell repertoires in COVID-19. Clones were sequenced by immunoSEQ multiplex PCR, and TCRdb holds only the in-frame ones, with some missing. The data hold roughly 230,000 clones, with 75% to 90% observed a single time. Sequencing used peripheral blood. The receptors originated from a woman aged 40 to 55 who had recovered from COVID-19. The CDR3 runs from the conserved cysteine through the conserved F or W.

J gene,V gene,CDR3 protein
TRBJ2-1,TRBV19,CASSIGGWASGGLSSYNEQFF
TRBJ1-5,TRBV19,CASSIIGQPNQPQHF
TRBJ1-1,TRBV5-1,CASSSFETANTEAFF
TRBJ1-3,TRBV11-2,CASRRGLDGNTIYF
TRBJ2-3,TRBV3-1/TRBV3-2,CASSLGAGGGPSDTQYF
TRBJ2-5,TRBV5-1,CASSPHGRGGQETQYF
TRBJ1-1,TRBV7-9,CASSFPGGGGAEAFF
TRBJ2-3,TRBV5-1,CASSPGQGADTQYF
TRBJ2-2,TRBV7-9,CASSSGLGTGELFF
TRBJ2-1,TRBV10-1,CARRLAEKANEQFF
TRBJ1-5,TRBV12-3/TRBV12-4,CASSSPGWTQHF
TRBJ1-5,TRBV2,CASDGQGGNQPQHF
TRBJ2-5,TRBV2,CASSRDARGWETQYF
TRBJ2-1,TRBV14,CASSPGLASDEQFF
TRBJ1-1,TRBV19,CASSIAGWNTEAFF
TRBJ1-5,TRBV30,CAWSVQPNQPQHF
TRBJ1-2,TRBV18,CASSLGQGVHYGYTF
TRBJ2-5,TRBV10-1,CASSESTGQETQYF
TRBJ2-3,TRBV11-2,CASSLRGAPPRDTQYF
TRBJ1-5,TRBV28,CASRVQGSNQPQHF
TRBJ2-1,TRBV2,CASSVASFSSYNEQFF
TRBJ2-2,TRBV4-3,CASSQGLSVTGELFF
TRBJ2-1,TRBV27,CASSALQRDPRNEQFF
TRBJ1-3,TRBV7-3,CASSLNPGGPGNTIYF
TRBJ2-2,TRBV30,CAWSLNTGELFF
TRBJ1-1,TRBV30,CAWDRDTEAFF
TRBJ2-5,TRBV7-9,CASSSLENRETQYF
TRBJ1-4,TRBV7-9,CASSGDRGTNEKLFF
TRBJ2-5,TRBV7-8,CASSLVLAGGTQYF
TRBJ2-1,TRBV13,CASSQTSNNEQFF
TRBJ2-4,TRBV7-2,CASSAGSIQYF
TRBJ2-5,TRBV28,CASNSPPGTRQETQYF
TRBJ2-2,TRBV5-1,CASSLEAGGELFF
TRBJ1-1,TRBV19,CASKGGANTEAFF
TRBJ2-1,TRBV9,CASSGSGSSYNEQFF
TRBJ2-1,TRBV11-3,CASSLSSGSSNEQFF
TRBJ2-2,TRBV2,CASSGSGGNTGELFF
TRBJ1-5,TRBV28,CASRSVGAPGTQHF
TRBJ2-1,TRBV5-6,CASSGLPSGSSLIF
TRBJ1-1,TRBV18,CASSLTGDTEAFF
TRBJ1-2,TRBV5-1,CASSFGSQLTGEDGYTF
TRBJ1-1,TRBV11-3,CASRSRGSYTEAFF
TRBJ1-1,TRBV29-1,CSVTFGGTEAFF
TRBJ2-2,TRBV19,CATRQSGLKNTGELFF
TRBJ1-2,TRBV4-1,CASSQAQGADYGYTF
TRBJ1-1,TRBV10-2,CASSEFPEREKAFF
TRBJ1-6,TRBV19,CASSEQGRVYSPLHF
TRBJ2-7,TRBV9,CASSVATGDRDEQYF
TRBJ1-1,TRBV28,CASGQGALNTEAFF
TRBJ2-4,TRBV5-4,CASSLDLAVNIQYF
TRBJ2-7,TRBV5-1,CASSVGTADEQYF
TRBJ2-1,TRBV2,CASKRDSSYNEQFF
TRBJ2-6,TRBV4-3,CASSQTAGTGANVLTF
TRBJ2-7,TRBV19,CASSLRGGGDFYEQYF